The next 26 T cell receptor beta chains were all read from a single sample in a study of T cells in Graves' hyperthyroidism and ophthalmopathy. RNA transcripts served as the template for amplifying TCR beta CDR3 regions. An initial round of RT-PCR targeting the TCR CDR3 relied on the HTBI primer set. TCRdb ran MiXCR on the multiplex PCR reads and lists one entry per CDR3 protein. The data show around 450,000 distinct CDR3 sequences, with around 15% seen just once and about 5% held by the top ten. The specimen was blood. The receptors derive from a young woman with Graves' hyperthyroidism.

The chain combines TRBV6-1 with TRBJ1-1; D might be TRBD1 (5 bases). V lost 11 bases, J lost 5 bases, and 18 bases lay in between. The CDR3 extends over 13 amino acids. Per the germline V gene, CDR1 is MNHNS and CDR2 is SASEGT. Here the CDR3 DNA reads TGTGCCGTTTTGGGGGGAATGAGTACTGAAGCTTTCTTT. Translating gives CAVLGGMSTEAFF.

In this sample, this clonotype turned up many times. The chain has TRBV30 and TRBJ1-5; D remains unclear. There are 13 residues in the CDR3. V shed 0 bases and J shed 4 bases, with 7 bases lying between them. Germline V gene sequence: CDR1 GTSNPN, CDR2 SVGIG (reference sequence). The CDR3 sequence: CAWSVQNNQPQHF. The CDR3, as DNA: TGTGCCTGGAGTGTACAAAATAATCAGCCCCAGCATTTT.

This clonotype was counted many times. The rearrangement links TRBV6-1 to TRBJ1-5; D perhaps matches TRBD1 (5 bases). The CDR3 totals 15 residues. Germline assignment: CDR1 MNHNS and CDR2 SASEGT. The V end lost 5 bases, the J end lost 1 base, and 12 bases lay between the germline ends. The CDR3 sequence is CASSRTRESNQPQHF. Here the CDR3 DNA reads TGTGCCAGCAGTCGGACAAGGGAGAGCAATCAGCCCCAGCATTTT.

Many counts were recorded for this clonotype. The V call is TRBV12-5, the J call TRBJ2-5, with 7 bases fitting TRBD1. Germline CDR1 and CDR2: LGHNT and FRNRAP. This CDR3 has 14 amino acids. V lost 7 bases and J lost 1; bases outside the gene matches: 6. CDR3 DNA sequence: TGTGCTAGTGCCCCGGGACAGTTCCAAGAGACCCAGTACTTC. Amino acid sequence: CASAPGQFQETQYF.

The V gene is TRBV7-9, the J gene TRBJ2-5; D is undetermined. CDR3 size: 14 residues. Germline lookup yields CDR1 SEHNR and CDR2 FQNEAQ (reference sequence). Trimming took 4 bases from V and 2 from J, leaving 11 bases between them. CDR3 in DNA: TGTGCCAGCAGCTCCCGACTGGTACAAGAGACCCAGTACTTC. Its protein is CASSSRLVQETQYF.

This clonotype has at least ten counts. The chain employs TRBV20-1 and TRBJ2-7; TRBD1 agrees at 7 bases. The CDR3 runs 12 residues. The V gene's germline CDR1 is DFQATT and CDR2 SNEGSKA (reference sequence). V lost 4 bases and J lost 2; bases outside the gene matches: 2. CDR3 in amino acids: CSAKGQTYEQYF. For the CDR3, the DNA is TGCAGTGCTAAGGGACAGACCTACGAGCAGTACTTC.

This chain connects TRBV6-1 to TRBJ2-5, with D possibly TRBD2 on 5 matching bases. Germline V gene data show CDR1 as MNHNS and CDR2 as SASEGT. The CDR3 covers 14 residues. With 5 bases removed from V and 4 bases from J, the gap between germline ends came to 14 bases. CDR3: CASSRPGLTETQYF. For the CDR3, the DNA is TGTGCCAGCAGTCGCCCCGGACTTACAGAGACCCAGTACTTC.

Only a few counts were recorded for this clonotype. The chain combines TRBV7-2 with TRBJ2-2, with TRBD2 matching 9 bases. J gave up 7 bases and V 0 bases, and 6 bases lay outside the gene matches. Germline lookup yields CDR1 SGHTA and CDR2 FQGNSA. CDR3 size: 16 residues. This CDR3 is CASSLAAGGPGGELFF. DNA of the CDR3: TGTGCCAGCAGCTTAGCGGCGGGAGGGCCAGGCGGGGAGCTGTTTTTT. The entire variable domain, with the rest obtained from reference TRBV7-2 and TRBJ2-2, is as follows: GAGVSQSPSNKVTEKGKDVELRCDPISGHTALYWYRQSLGQGLEFLIYFQGNSAPDKSGLPSDRFSAERTGGSVSTLTIQRTQQEDSAVYLCASSLAAGGPGGELFFGEGSRLTVL.

This clonotype was counted only a few times. The rearrangement links TRBV20-1 to TRBJ2-3; the match to TRBD2 covers 10 bases. The CDR3 extends over 13 amino acids. Germline-derived CDR1 and CDR2 are DFQATT and SNEGSKA (reference sequence). V trimming: 8 bases; J trimming: 4 bases; junction bases outside the gene matches: 6. The CDR3 loop is CSKSGREADTQYF. The CDR3 DNA reads TGCAGTAAGAGCGGGAGGGAGGCAGATACGCAGTATTTT.

Of note for this clonotype: This may stem from a read error, because a much larger clone lies one nucleotide away. The chain uses TRBV27 and TRBJ1-5; TRBD1 matches at 8 bases. The CDR3 totals 15 residues. CDR1 and CDR2 (germline): MNHEY, SMNVEV (reference sequence). V lost 0 bases, J lost 9 bases, and 7 bases stayed unmatched. CDR3 in amino acids: CASSLSGQGTRPQHF. The CDR3 DNA is TGTGCCAGCAGTTTATCAGGACAGGGCACTCGGCCCCAGCATTTT.

The chain links TRBV9 to TRBJ1-4; D is ambiguous. The germline gives CDR1 SGDLS, CDR2 YYNGEE. The CDR3 length is 14 residues. V lost 4 bases and J lost 5, with 12 bases in between. CDR3 protein: CASSPHVGNEKLFF. As DNA, the CDR3 is TGTGCCAGCAGCCCCCATGTAGGGAATGAAAAACTGTTTTTT.

In its sample, this clonotype was seen many times. The chain couples TRBV7-2 to TRBJ2-2; no clear D. V was shortened by 2 bases and J by 6 bases, with 7 bases between the two germline ends. The CDR3 contains 13 residues. Germline CDR1 is SGHTA and CDR2 is FQGNSA. The CDR3 region has the DNA TGTGCCAGCAGCTTACCTCCAGCCGGGGAGCTGTTTTTT. It encodes CASSLPPAGELFF.

This clonotype was counted a single time. The V and J genes are TRBV19 and TRBJ2-1; 10 bases are shared with TRBD2. Per the germline V gene, CDR1 is LNHDA and CDR2 is SQIVND (reference sequence). This CDR3 is built from 17 residues. V was clipped by 5 bases and J by 6 bases; unmatched bases: 13. CDR3 sequence reads: CASSLLAGNHRINEQFF. As DNA, the CDR3 is TGTGCCAGTAGTCTACTAGCGGGGAACCACAGGATCAATGAGCAGTTCTTC.

This clonotype was counted at least ten times. The CDR3: CASRRTSGNEQYF. DNA of the CDR3: TGTGCCAGCAGGCGGACTAGCGGGAACGAGCAGTACTTC. V gene TRBV7-2 combines with J gene TRBJ2-7; 12 nucleotides line up with TRBD2. From germline, CDR1 is SGHTA and CDR2 FQGNSA. Germline trimming cut 6 bases from V and 5 bases from J; bases unmatched to any gene: 2. CDR3 length: 13 amino acids.

The chain recombines TRBV4-2 with TRBJ2-5, with TRBD2 matching 15 bases. After removal of 0 bases from V and 4 bases from J, the junction contained 3 bases not matched to a gene. CDR1 is LGHNA and CDR2 is YNFKEQ in the germline V gene. This CDR3 is 17 amino acids long. The CDR3 spells CASSQEGLAGGGETQYF. CDR3 coding DNA: TGTGCCAGCAGCCAAGAGGGACTAGCGGGAGGTGGAGAGACCCAGTACTTC.

Many counts were recorded for this clonotype. The junction differs from germline at one of its ends, possibly a read error. This sequence joins TRBV11-2 and TRBJ2-1, with TRBD2 matching over 11 bases. Germline-derived CDR1 and CDR2 are SGHAT and FQNNGV. CDR3 length equals 15 residues. The CDR3 DNA sequence: TGTGCCAGCACCTTAGCGGGAGGGCCCGGTAATGAGCAGTTCTTC. Its protein product is CASTLAGGPGNEQFF.

This clonotype was counted many times. The V call is TRBV5-6, the J call TRBJ2-5; D is unresolved. The CDR3 has 15 residues. V lost 1 base, J lost 1 base, and 11 bases lay in between. Germline V CDR1 and CDR2: SGHDT, YYEEEE. CDR3 amino acids: CASSLSPPVQETQYF. Written as DNA, the CDR3 is TGTGCCAGCAGCTTGAGTCCTCCAGTCCAAGAGACCCAGTACTTC.

This clonotype came up many times. The chain has TRBV28 and TRBJ2-4; perhaps TRBD2 as D (5 bases). This CDR3 has 14 residues. The V end lost 2 bases, the J end lost 8 bases, and 13 bases lay between the germline ends. CDR1 and CDR2 (germline): MDHEN, SYDVKM. CDR3 sequence (DNA): TGTGCCAGCAGTTTAATAGCTAGCAGGTACATTCAGTACTTC. This translates into CASSLIASRYIQYF.

This rearrangement joins TRBV11-2 to TRBJ2-5; D could derive from TRBD1 or TRBD2 (5 bases each). The germline V gene has CDR1 SGHAT and CDR2 FQNNGV. V shed 1 base and J shed 13 bases, with 13 bases lying between them. This CDR3 region has 12 residues. In DNA form, the CDR3 reads TGTGCCAGCAGCTTAGGTGGGGACCTCCGGTACTTC. This sequence encodes CASSLGGDLRYF.

This clonotype was recorded many times. This chain links TRBV30 with TRBJ1-1, with D maybe TRBD1 (6 bases). CDR3 size: 13 residues. Germline V gives CDR1 GTSNPN, CDR2 SVGIG (reference sequence). V lost 3 bases, J lost 4 bases, and 12 bases lay in between. The CDR3 sequence: CAWSERGGTEAFF. The CDR3 DNA reads as TGTGCCTGGAGCGAAAGGGGGGGCACTGAAGCTTTCTTT.

This clonotype was detected a few times. The rearrangement joins TRBV6-1 to TRBJ1-2; 7 bases align to TRBD1. This CDR3 is 14 amino acids long. J gave up 4 bases and V 7 bases, and 9 bases lay outside the gene matches. Germline CDR1 is MNHNS and CDR2 is SASEGT. CDR3 DNA: TGTGCCAGCACAACAGGGGATCTGGGCTATGGCTACACCTTC. It encodes CASTTGDLGYGYTF.

Turning to this clonotype: This CDR3 fails to terminate in the conserved phenylalanine or tryptophan, so it likely reflects a read error. The chain links TRBV2 to TRBJ1-3; D is possibly TRBD1 (5 bases). CDR1 and CDR2 from the germline V gene are SNHLY and FYNNEI. Deletions cut 6 bases from V and 2 bases from J, with 17 bases between. The CDR3 has 16 amino acids. The chain's CDR3 is CASSPGTAGPGNTIYS. The CDR3, as DNA: TGTGCCAGCAGCCCCGGGACTGCGGGGCCTGGAAACACCATATATTCT.

This clonotype was counted at least ten times. The V and J genes are TRBV28 and TRBJ2-1; TRBD1 is a possible D gene (5 bases). CDR1 is MDHEN and CDR2 is SYDVKM in the germline V gene. The CDR3 covers 18 residues. V was shortened by 3 bases and J by 6 bases, with 24 bases between the two germline ends. The CDR3 sequence: CASSLVMGSGWLLNEQFF. Here the CDR3 DNA reads TGTGCCAGCAGTTTGGTCATGGGTTCAGGGTGGCTCCTCAATGAGCAGTTCTTC.

The V and J genes are TRBV2 and TRBJ2-3, with 7 bases aligning to TRBD2. This CDR3 has 14 amino acids. The V and J ends lost 2 bases and 2 bases, in that order; junction bases with no gene match: 1. Germline lookup yields CDR1 SNHLY and CDR2 FYNNEI. The CDR3 DNA reads as TGTGCCAGCAGTGAAAGCGGGACCACAGATACGCAGTATTTT. Translating gives CASSESGTTDTQYF.

This clonotype showed up just a few times. The gene calls are TRBV29-1 and TRBJ1-2; D is possibly TRBD1 (5 bases). The CDR3 has 12 amino acids. From germline, CDR1 is SQVTM and CDR2 ANQGSEA. V shed 3 bases and J shed 7 bases, with 12 bases lying between them. The CDR3 sequence is CSVDARVGGYTF. CDR3 nucleotides: TGCAGCGTTGACGCCAGGGTGGGTGGCTACACCTTC.

Ten or more counts support this clonotype. The chain employs TRBV3-1 and TRBJ1-2; D is unclear. The CDR3 consists of 14 residues. Germline V gene lookup returns CDR1 LGHDT and CDR2 YNNKEL (reference sequence). V shed 4 bases and J shed 8 bases, with 17 bases lying between them. The chain's CDR3 is CASSPKRVASGYTF. The CDR3 coding sequence is TGTGCCAGCAGCCCCAAGAGGGTGGCGTCCGGCTACACCTTC.